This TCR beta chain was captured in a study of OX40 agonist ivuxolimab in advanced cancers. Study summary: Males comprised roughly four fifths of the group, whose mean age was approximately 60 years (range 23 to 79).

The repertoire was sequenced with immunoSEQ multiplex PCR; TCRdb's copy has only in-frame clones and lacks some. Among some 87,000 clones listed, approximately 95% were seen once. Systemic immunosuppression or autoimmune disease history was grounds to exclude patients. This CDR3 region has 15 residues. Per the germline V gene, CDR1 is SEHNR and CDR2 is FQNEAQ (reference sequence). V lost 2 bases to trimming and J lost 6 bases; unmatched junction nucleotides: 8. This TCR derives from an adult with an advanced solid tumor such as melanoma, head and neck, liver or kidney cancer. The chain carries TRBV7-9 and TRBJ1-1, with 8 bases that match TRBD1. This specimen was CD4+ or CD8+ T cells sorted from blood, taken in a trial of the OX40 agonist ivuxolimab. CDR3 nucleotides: TGTGCCAGCAGCTTACCGGCAGGGGGCTTTCCTGAAGCTTTCTTT. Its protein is CASSLPAGGFPEAFF. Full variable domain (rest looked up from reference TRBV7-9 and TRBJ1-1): DTGVSQNPRHKITKRGQNVTFRCDPISEHNRLYWYRQTLGQGPEFLTYFQNEAQLEKSRLLSDRFSAERPKGSFSTLEIQRTEQGDSAMYLCASSLPAGGFPEAFFGQGTRLTVV.